One T cell receptor beta chain is described in this entry. This clone's antigen is unknown. No much larger clone is present one base from it, and per-base qualities are unavailable. Preparation of the library involved PCR. The sample was run on an Illumina HiSeq 2500. TCR library preparation used molecular barcoding, with unique molecular identifiers applied to normalize quantification of the TCRbeta repertoire. The raw public reads went through TCRdb reprocessing: fastp at Q25, MiXCR clone calling, in-frame beta chains kept. Identical CDR3 proteins give one entry, which carries the most common genes and DNA. The sample records roughly 500,000 distinct CDR3 sequences, approximately 32% of which are singletons. The ten most abundant clones make up 2.4% of the sample. These data are taken from a study of T-cell reconstitution after alpha-beta-depleted transplantation in children (dated by TCRdb to the mid-2010s). For the wider study: T-cell immune reconstitution after TCRalphabeta/CD19-depleted allogeneic hematopoietic cell transplantation in children was quantitatively tracked in the study by means of TCR repertoire profiling.

The V and J ends are trimmed by 2 bases and 1 base, leaving 17 bases between them. The CDR3 covers 17 residues, taking in both the cysteine and the phenylalanine. This entry keeps only the CDR3 DNA: 51 bases, framed from base 1. The germline V gene gives CDR1 as MNHEY and CDR2 as SVGEGT. Sequences were derived from PBMCs from the stem cell graft donor, sampled from the stem cell graft. The sequence links TRBV6-2 or TRBV6-3 to TRBJ1-1; the D region possibly corresponds to TRBD1 (6 bases align). The source is a human donor who donated a stem cell graft to a child with aplastic anemia. The CDR3 protein is CASSYPEGGRRNTEAFF. The DNA is TGTGCCAGCAGTTACCCCGAGGGGGGGCGGCGGAACACTGAAGCTTTCTTT.